One and the same sample provided the 14 T cell receptor beta chains below, sequenced in a study of blood T cell repertoires in COVID-19. Only in-frame clones appear in the TCRdb table, and some are missing; sequencing was by immunoSEQ multiplex PCR. The data show under 250,000 clones, with around 80% seen just once and roughly 8.7% held by the top ten. Material for sequencing was peripheral blood. The receptors were sampled from a man aged 35 to 55 with active or convalescent COVID-19.

CDR3 nucleotides: TGTGCCAGCACACATAGGACAGGGGTTGGTTCACCCCTCCACTTT. It specifies CASTHRTGVGSPLHF. The chain carries TRBV3-1 (or the pseudogene TRBV3-2) and TRBJ1-6, with 9 bases lining up with TRBD1. J lost 9 bases, V lost 7 bases, and 10 bases had no gene match. CDR3 length: 15 amino acids. CDR1 and CDR2 from the germline V gene are LGHDT and YNNKEL (reference sequence).

The chain employs TRBV11-3 and TRBJ2-1; 10 bases match TRBD2. The CDR3 is 16 amino acids. Germline V gene lookup returns CDR1 SGHNT and CDR2 YENEEA. Germline trimming cut 5 bases from V and 8 bases from J; bases unmatched to any gene: 12. Written as DNA, the CDR3 is TGTGCCAGCAGCCTCCGCATCCTAGCGGGAGTAGATGAGCAGTTCTTC. Residues: CASSLRILAGVDEQFF.

The genes are TRBV2 and TRBJ1-2; maybe TRBD1 (6 bases). Germline V gene sequence: CDR1 SNHLY, CDR2 FYNNEI. V dropped 3 bases and J dropped 0 bases, with 20 bases sitting between them. CDR3 size: 18 residues. CDR3 amino acids: CASSDSRTDYRANYGYTF. The CDR3 coding sequence is TGTGCCAGCAGTGACTCTCGGACAGACTATCGAGCTAACTATGGCTACACCTTC. Supplemented by reference TRBV2 and TRBJ1-2, the full variable domain reads EPEVTQTPSHQVTQMGQEVILRCVPISNHLYFYWYRQILGQKVEFLVSFYNNEISEKSEIFDDQFSVERPDGSNFTLKIRSTKLEDSAMYFCASSDSRTDYRANYGYTFGSGTRLTVV.

The chain combines TRBV18 with TRBJ2-5, with D perhaps TRBD2 (6 bases). The CDR3 extends over 15 amino acids. CDR1 is KGHSH and CDR2 is LQKENI in the germline V gene. Trimming took off 6 bases at V and 2 bases at J, with 16 bases between the two ends. DNA for the CDR3: TGTGCCAGCTCCCTCGCCAGCGGGCATCAAGAGACCCAGTACTTC. Protein: CASSLASGHQETQYF.

Written as DNA, the CDR3 is TGTGCCTGGAGTCGGGCTGACAGGGGAAATGAAAAACTGTTTTTT. It codes for CAWSRADRGNEKLFF. J is TRBJ1-4 and V is TRBV30, with 8 bases identical to TRBD1. The CDR3 has 15 residues. The germline gives CDR1 GTSNPN, CDR2 SVGIG (reference sequence). Losses at the gene ends were 2 bases for V and 5 bases for J; bases not matched to a gene: 7.

This CDR3 reads CASSQSGGAGGYTF. The CDR3 DNA is TGCGCCAGCAGTCAGTCAGGGGGCGCGGGTGGCTACACCTTC. This chain connects TRBV23-1 to TRBJ1-2; 8 bases map to TRBD1. TRBV23-1 is an ORF, and what it does is uncertain. The CDR3 loop spans 14 amino acids. The V and J ends lost 3 bases and 7 bases, in that order; junction bases with no gene match: 7.

The chain recombines TRBV7-2 with TRBJ1-4; 9 positions agree with TRBD1. Germline V gene lookup returns CDR1 SGHTA and CDR2 FQGNSA. The CDR3 contains 14 residues. V was clipped by 5 bases and J by 3 bases; unmatched bases: 1. CDR3 nucleotide sequence: TGTGCCAGCAGCAGGACAGGGGCTAATGAAAAACTGTTTTTT. It specifies CASSRTGANEKLFF.

The V and J genes are TRBV4-1 and TRBJ1-2; a weak D match, TRBD1 (6 bases). The V end was cut by 4 bases, the J end by 5 bases, with 14 bases between. This CDR3 spans 14 amino acids. From germline, CDR1 is MGHRA and CDR2 YSYEKL. The CDR3 spells CASSPLGGAYGYTF. The CDR3 nucleotides are TGCGCCAGCAGCCCTTTAGGGGGGGCTTATGGCTACACCTTC.

This chain joins TRBV24-1 and TRBJ2-7; 7 nucleotides match TRBD2. The V and J ends lost 9 bases and 6 bases, in that order; junction bases with no gene match: 7. The germline gives CDR1 KGHDR, CDR2 SFDVKD. This CDR3 region has 12 residues. The CDR3 DNA follows: TGTGCCACCCGAGGGGAGGGTGTCGAGCAGTACTTC. Its protein product is CATRGEGVEQYF.

The chain couples TRBV5-4 to TRBJ2-1; possible D gene TRBD2, 6 bases. CDR1 and CDR2 (germline): SGHNT, YYREEE (reference sequence). The CDR3 length is 16 residues. V lost 0 bases, J lost 1 base, and 11 bases lay in between. This CDR3 reads CASSLGGTQSYNEQFF. CDR3 DNA sequence: TGTGCCAGCAGCTTGGGGGGGACTCAGTCCTACAATGAGCAGTTCTTC.

The J gene is TRBJ2-2, the V gene TRBV9, with D maybe TRBD1 (5 bases). Germline assignment: CDR1 SGDLS and CDR2 YYNGEE. V gave up 3 bases and J gave up 5 bases, with 17 bases separating them. The CDR3 extends over 16 amino acids. The CDR3 nucleotides are TGTGCCAGCAGCGCCCTAGGGCAGGGTTCAACCGGGGAGCTGTTTTTT. Translated: CASSALGQGSTGELFF.

V is TRBV2 and J is TRBJ1-5; 10 bases fit TRBD1. Germline V lookup: CDR1 SNHLY, CDR2 FYNNEI. This CDR3 contains 15 residues. Trimming took 4 bases from V and 3 from J; bases not matched to a gene: 3. The CDR3 DNA reads as TGTGCCAGCAGTGTTCGACAGGGGGCCAATCAGCCCCAGCATTTT. It encodes CASSVRQGANQPQHF.

The rearrangement uses TRBV7-2 and TRBJ2-2; 7 bases map to TRBD1. V lost 2 bases to trimming and J lost 3 bases; unmatched junction nucleotides: 6. The CDR3 sequence is 16 residues long. Germline assignment: CDR1 SGHTA and CDR2 FQGNSA. In DNA, the CDR3 is TGTGCCAGCAGCTTAATGGGACAGCTCTACACCGGGGAGCTGTTTTTT. This codes for CASSLMGQLYTGELFF.

The chain links TRBV10-2 to TRBJ2-7; 9 bases line up with TRBD1. The CDR3 totals 14 residues. Germline loops: CDR1 WSHSY, CDR2 SAAADI. V shed 9 bases and J 6 bases; nucleotides not matched to a gene: 12. In DNA, the CDR3 is TGCGCCAGTAATACCGGGACAGGGAGTGGCGAGCAGTACTTC. Translated, it gives CASNTGTGSGEQYF.